This T cell receptor (beta chain) was sequenced during a study of blood T cell repertoires in COVID-19. Study details: The United States, Italy and Spain were the sources of the acute and convalescent COVID-19 samples. T cells, B-cell-depleted T cells, or PBMCs provided the cDNA or gDNA that served as material.

Authors' data handling: Estimated nucleated cell counts came from reference gene primer amplification. Sequenced by immunoSEQ multiplex PCR; TCRdb stores in-frame clones only, minus some. V, J and clone size reflect that table, while D and trimming were determined from the DNA. The table lists around 180,000 clones, around 87% of them singletons. The CDR3 contains 14 residues. The germline gives CDR1 LNHDA, CDR2 SQIVND (reference sequence). Deletions cut 8 bases from V and 1 base from J, with 11 bases between. The chain couples TRBV19 to TRBJ2-2; TRBD1 is a possible D gene (5 bases). Sequencing used peripheral blood. The clonotype was recovered from a man aged 40-50 years with active or convalescent COVID-19. CDR3 sequence reads: CASEQALNTGELFF. CDR3 DNA: TGTGCCAGTGAACAGGCCTTGAACACCGGGGAGCTGTTTTTT.